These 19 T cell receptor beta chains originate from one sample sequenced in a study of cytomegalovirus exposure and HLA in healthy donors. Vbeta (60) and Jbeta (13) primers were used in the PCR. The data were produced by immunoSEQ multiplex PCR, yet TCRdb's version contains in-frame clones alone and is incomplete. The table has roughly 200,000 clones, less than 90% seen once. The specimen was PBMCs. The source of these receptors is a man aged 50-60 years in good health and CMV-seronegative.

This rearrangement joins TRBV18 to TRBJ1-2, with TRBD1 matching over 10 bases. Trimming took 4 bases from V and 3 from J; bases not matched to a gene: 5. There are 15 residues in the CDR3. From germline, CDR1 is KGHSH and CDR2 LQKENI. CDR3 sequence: CASSRATGGDYGYTF. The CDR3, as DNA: TGTGCCAGCTCACGGGCGACAGGGGGCGACTATGGCTACACCTTC.

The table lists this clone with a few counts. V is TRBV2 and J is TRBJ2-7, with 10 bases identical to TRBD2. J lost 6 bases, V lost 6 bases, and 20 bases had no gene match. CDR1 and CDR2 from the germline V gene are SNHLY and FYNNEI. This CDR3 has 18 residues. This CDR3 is CASSPLVQREGRYGEQYF. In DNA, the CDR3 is TGTGCCAGCAGCCCCCTGGTCCAGCGGGAGGGCCGATACGGCGAGCAGTACTTC.

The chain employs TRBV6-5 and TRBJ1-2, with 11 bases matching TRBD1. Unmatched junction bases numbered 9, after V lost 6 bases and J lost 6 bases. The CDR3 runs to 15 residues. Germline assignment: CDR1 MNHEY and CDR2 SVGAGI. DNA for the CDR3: TGTGCCAGCAGCCAAGTAGGACAGGGGGCCGATGGCTACACCTTC. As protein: CASSQVGQGADGYTF.

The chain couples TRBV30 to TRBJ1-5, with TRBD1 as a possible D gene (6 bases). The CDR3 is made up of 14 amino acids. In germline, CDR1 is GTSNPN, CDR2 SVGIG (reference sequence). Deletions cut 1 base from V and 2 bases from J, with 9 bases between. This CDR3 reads CAWSATGGNQPQHF. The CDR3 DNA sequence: TGTGCCTGGAGTGCGACAGGTGGCAATCAGCCCCAGCATTTT.

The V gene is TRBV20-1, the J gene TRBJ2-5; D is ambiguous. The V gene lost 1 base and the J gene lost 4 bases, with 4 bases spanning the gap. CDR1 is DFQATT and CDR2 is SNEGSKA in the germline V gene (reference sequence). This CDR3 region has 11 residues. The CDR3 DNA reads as TGCAGTGCTAGAGTTCTAGAGACCCAGTACTTC. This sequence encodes CSARVLETQYF.

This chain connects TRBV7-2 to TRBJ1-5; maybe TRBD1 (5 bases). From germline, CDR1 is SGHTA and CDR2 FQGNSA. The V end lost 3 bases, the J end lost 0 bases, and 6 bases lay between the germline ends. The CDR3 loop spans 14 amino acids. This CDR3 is CASSLGLSNQPQHF. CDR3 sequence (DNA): TGTGCCAGCAGCTTGGGACTTAGCAATCAGCCCCAGCATTTT.

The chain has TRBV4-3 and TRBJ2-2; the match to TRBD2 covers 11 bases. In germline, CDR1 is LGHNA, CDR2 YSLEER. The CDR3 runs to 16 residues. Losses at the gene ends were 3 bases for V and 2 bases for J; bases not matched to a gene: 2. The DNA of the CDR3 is TGCGCCAGCAGCCAGGGGACTAGCGGTAACACCGGGGAGCTGTTTTTT. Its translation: CASSQGTSGNTGELFF.

The CDR3 sequence: CASSLTEGSFAYEQYF. The DNA of the CDR3 is TGTGCCAGCAGCCTCACAGAGGGCAGTTTCGCCTACGAGCAGTACTTC. The chain employs TRBV14 and TRBJ2-7; D possibly corresponds to TRBD2 (5 bases). Trimming stripped 4 bases from V and 2 bases from J, with 18 bases between. This CDR3 comprises 16 residues. Germline V gene lookup returns CDR1 SGHDN and CDR2 FVKESK.

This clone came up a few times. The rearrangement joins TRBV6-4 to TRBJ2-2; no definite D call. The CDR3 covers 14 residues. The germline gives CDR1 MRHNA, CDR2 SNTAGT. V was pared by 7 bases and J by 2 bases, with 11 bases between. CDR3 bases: TGTGCCAGCATGCTAGTAGCCAACACCGGGGAGCTGTTTTTT. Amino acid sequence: CASMLVANTGELFF.

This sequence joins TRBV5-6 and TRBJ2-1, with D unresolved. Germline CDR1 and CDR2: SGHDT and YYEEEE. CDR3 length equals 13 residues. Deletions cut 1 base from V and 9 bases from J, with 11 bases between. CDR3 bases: TGTGCCAGCAGCTTGAGAGTAGTACCTGAGCAGTTCTTC. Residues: CASSLRVVPEQFF.

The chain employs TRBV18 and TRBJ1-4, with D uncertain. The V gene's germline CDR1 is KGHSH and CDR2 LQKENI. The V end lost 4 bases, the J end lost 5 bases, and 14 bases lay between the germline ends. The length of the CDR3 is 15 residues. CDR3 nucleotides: TGTGCCAGCTCACTTCTCGGAGAGATAAATGAAAAACTGTTTTTT. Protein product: CASSLLGEINEKLFF.

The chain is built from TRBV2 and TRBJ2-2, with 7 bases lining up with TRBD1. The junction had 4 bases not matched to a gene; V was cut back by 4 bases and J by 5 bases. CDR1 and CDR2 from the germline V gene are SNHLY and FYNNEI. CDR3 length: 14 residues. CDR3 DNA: TGTGCCAGCAGTGGGGGACAGCGAACCGGGGAGCTGTTTTTT. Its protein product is CASSGGQRTGELFF.

This chain's CDR3 is CSVRKGRDTYEQYF. DNA for the CDR3: TGCAGCGTGAGGAAGGGGCGCGACACCTACGAGCAGTACTTC. The V call is TRBV29-1, the J call TRBJ2-7, with D possibly matching TRBD1 (5 bases). CDR3 length: 14 amino acids. Germline-derived CDR1 and CDR2 are SQVTM and ANQGSEA. The ends were cut back, 6 bases at V and 2 bases at J, with 17 bases in the middle.

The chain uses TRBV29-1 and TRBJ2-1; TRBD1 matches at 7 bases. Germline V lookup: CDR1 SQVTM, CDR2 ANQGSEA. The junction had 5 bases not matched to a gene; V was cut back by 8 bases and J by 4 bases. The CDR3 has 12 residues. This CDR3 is CSISDRYNEQFF. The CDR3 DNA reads TGCAGCATTTCGGACAGGTACAATGAGCAGTTCTTC.

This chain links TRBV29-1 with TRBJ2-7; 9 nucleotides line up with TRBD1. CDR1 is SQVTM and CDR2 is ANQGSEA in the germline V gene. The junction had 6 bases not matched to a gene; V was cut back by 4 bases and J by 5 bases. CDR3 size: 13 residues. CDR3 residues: CSVVGTGTNEQYF. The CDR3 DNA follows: TGCAGCGTTGTTGGGACAGGGACCAACGAGCAGTACTTC.

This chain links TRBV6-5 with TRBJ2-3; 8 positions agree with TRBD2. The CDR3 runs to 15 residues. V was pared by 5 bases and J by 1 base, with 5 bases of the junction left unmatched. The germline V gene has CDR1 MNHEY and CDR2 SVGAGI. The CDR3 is CASSAGGARTDTQYF. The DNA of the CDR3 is TGTGCCAGCAGTGCCGGGGGGGCGCGCACAGATACGCAGTATTTT.

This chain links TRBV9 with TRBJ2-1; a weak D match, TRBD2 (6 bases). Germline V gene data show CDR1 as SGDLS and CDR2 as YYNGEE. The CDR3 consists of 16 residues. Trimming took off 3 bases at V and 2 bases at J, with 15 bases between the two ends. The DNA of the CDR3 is TGTGCCAGCAGCGGACCACGAGGAGGGGCCTACAATGAGCAGTTCTTC. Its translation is CASSGPRGGAYNEQFF.

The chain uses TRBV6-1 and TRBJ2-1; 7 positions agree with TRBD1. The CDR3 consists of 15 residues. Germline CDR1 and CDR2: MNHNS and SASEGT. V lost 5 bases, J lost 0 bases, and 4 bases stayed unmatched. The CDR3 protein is CASSRQGDSYNEQFF. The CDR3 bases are TGTGCCAGCAGTAGACAGGGAGACTCCTACAATGAGCAGTTCTTC.

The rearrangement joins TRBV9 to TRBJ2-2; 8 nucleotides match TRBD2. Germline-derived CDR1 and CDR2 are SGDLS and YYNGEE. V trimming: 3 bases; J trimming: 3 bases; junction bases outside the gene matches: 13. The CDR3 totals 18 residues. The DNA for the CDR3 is TGTGCCAGCAGCGACGACCCGGCGGGGGGAGGATACACCGGGGAGCTGTTTTTT. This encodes CASSDDPAGGGYTGELFF.